This T cell receptor (beta chain) originates from a study of control samples from healthy donors and cancer patients. The V and J ends lost 6 bases and 8 bases respectively, with 10 bases between them. Germline CDR1 MNHEY, CDR2 SVGAGI. The CDR3 is 11 amino acids. Assay: immunoSEQ multiplex PCR; the TCRdb copy retains only in-frame clones and omits some. This table holds 50,000 to 70,000 clones, approximately 91% found once. Sequenced material: blood. The chain has TRBV6-5 and TRBJ1-2; perhaps TRBD1 as D (5 bases). This TCR derives from a man between 50 and 59 years old in good health. CDR3 loop: CASRGDRGYTF. The CDR3 DNA follows: TGTGCCAGCAGGGGGGATAGGGGCTACACCTTC.